This is a list of T cell receptor beta chains from one sample in a study of blood T cell repertoires in COVID-19. Sequencing used immunoSEQ multiplex PCR; TCRdb keeps in-frame clones, though not all of them. The table has some 360,000 clones, around 87% seen once. The source material was peripheral blood. All receptors come from a woman aged 55-69 years with COVID-19, enrolled during active disease. Each CDR3 is given with its conserved first and last residue. A D gene is named only where the DNA matches it firmly. Only some rows state a clone size, as once, few, many or a class for expanded clones.

NA,TRBV18,NA,TRBJ2-7,TGTGCCAGCTCACCTCGTCAGGGGCCCTACGAGCAGTACTTC,CASSPRQGPYEQYF
NA,TRBV6-2/TRBV6-3,NA,TRBJ1-5,TGTGCCAGCAGTTACTCGAGGGTTAGTGGCAATCAGCCCCAGCATTTT,CASSYSRVSGNQPQHF
NA,TRBV7-9,NA,TRBJ1-2,TGTGCCAGCAGCTTAGCAAGTCTCGGGTATGGCTACACCTTC,CASSLASLGYGYTF
NA,TRBV5-1,NA,TRBJ2-7,TGCGCCAGCAGCCCCCGACAGACAACACTTACCTACGAGCAGTACTTC,CASSPRQTTLTYEQYF
NA,TRBV19,TRBD1,TRBJ2-4,TGTGCCAGCAGGCTGACAGGGGGCGAAAACATTCAGTACTTC,CASRLTGGENIQYF
NA,TRBV5-1,NA,TRBJ2-5,TGCGCCAGCAGCCCACAGGGAGGGGAGACCCAGTACTTC,CASSPQGGETQYF
NA,TRBV19,TRBD1,TRBJ2-1,TGTGCCAGTAGTATAGACGGGACAGGGGGATCCAATGAGCAGTTCTTC,CASSIDGTGGSNEQFF
NA,TRBV24-1,TRBD2,TRBJ2-3,TGTGCCACCAGTGATCGGGCGGGGGGGTCCGATACGCAGTATTTT,CATSDRAGGSDTQYF
NA,TRBV5-1,NA,TRBJ2-7,TGCGCCAGCAGCTTGGCTAGCCAGAGCTCCTACGAGCAGTACTTC,CASSLASQSSYEQYF
NA,TRBV7-2,TRBD1,TRBJ1-2,TGTGCCAGCAGCAAACAGGGGGTCTCCTATGGCTACACCTTC,CASSKQGVSYGYTF
NA,TRBV6-5,NA,TRBJ1-1,TGTGCCAGCAGTTACGGGGTCATAGCGGGAGTAGCTTTCTTT,CASSYGVIAGVAFF
NA,TRBV5-4,TRBD1,TRBJ1-2,TGTGCCAGCAGCTTGGGAGGATGGACAGGGGCGGTCTATGGCTACACCTTC,CASSLGGWTGAVYGYTF
NA,TRBV4-2,TRBD2,TRBJ2-5,TGTGCCAGCAGCCAGCCGGGGGGGCAAGAGACCCAGTACTTC,CASSQPGGQETQYF
NA,TRBV6-1,NA,TRBJ1-5,TGTGCCAGCAGTGATTCCGGGAGGGGAAGCAATCAGCCCCAGCATTTT,CASSDSGRGSNQPQHF
NA,TRBV28,TRBD1,TRBJ1-2,TGTGCCAGCAGTTTTCTAGGGACAGGGGGCTATGGCTACACCTTC,CASSFLGTGGYGYTF
NA,TRBV3-1/TRBV3-2,NA,TRBJ1-6,TGTGCCAGCAGCCCGACGGGGAGAGGGTCACCCCTCCACTTT,CASSPTGRGSPLHF
NA,TRBV6-5,TRBD1,TRBJ1-2,TGTGCCACCACCCTACGACAGGGGTACTATGGCTACACCTTC,CATTLRQGYYGYTF
NA,TRBV18,TRBD2,TRBJ2-7,TGTGCCAGCTCACCTGGACATCGGGGGGACGAGCAGTACTTC,CASSPGHRGDEQYF
few,TRBV19,NA,TRBJ1-5,TGTGCCAGTAGTCGAAAATCGGCCTCCCTTGGGGCCAATCAGCCCCAGCATTTT,CASSRKSASLGANQPQHF
once,TRBV9,TRBD1,TRBJ2-5,TGTGCCAGCACGAGAGGGGGCTCGGGAGAGACCCAGTACTTC,CASTRGGSGETQYF
NA,TRBV5-1,NA,TRBJ1-6,TGCGCCAGCAGCTTTTCACAGGGATATTCACCCCTCCACTTT,CASSFSQGYSPLHF
NA,TRBV19,NA,TRBJ1-5,TGTGCCAGTACCCCCACCTATGGCAATCAGCCCCAGCATTTT,CASTPTYGNQPQHF
NA,TRBV19,NA,TRBJ2-6,TGTGCCAGTAGTATTGATACTTGGGACACTGGGGCCAACGTCCTGACTTTC,CASSIDTWDTGANVLTF
NA,TRBV9,TRBD2,TRBJ2-5,TGTGCCAGCAGCGCCCAGCGGGGGGGAGGGGAGACCCAGTACTTC,CASSAQRGGGETQYF
NA,TRBV5-1,NA,TRBJ2-2,TGCGCCAGCAGCTTGGTGGGGGCGCATCCCGGGGAGCTGTTTTTT,CASSLVGAHPGELFF
NA,TRBV29-1,NA,TRBJ2-7,TGCAGCGTAAATCCTACGGGCTACGAGCAGTACTTC,CSVNPTGYEQYF
NA,TRBV14,NA,TRBJ2-3,TGTGCCAGCAGCCAAGATACCGGGGTTCGAACAGATACGCAGTATTTT,CASSQDTGVRTDTQYF
NA,TRBV23-1,NA,TRBJ1-5,TGCGCCGCCCTGAGGGGGAGGGAATTTTATCAGCCCCAGCATTTT,CAALRGREFYQPQHF
NA,TRBV30,NA,TRBJ2-3,TGTGCCTGGAGTTCTGAGGGATTCACAGATACGCAGTATTTT,CAWSSEGFTDTQYF
NA,TRBV3-1/TRBV3-2,NA,TRBJ2-2,TGTGCCAGCAGCCTGACGGGGGCCGGGGAGCTGTTTTTT,CASSLTGAGELFF
NA,TRBV30,TRBD1,TRBJ1-1,TGTGCCTGGAGTGAAACAGGGGGCTCGAAAGCTTTCTTT,CAWSETGGSKAFF
NA,TRBV19,NA,TRBJ1-5,TGTGCCAGTAGAAAACAGGAGAATCAGCCCCAGCATTTT,CASRKQENQPQHF
NA,TRBV3-1/TRBV3-2,TRBD1,TRBJ1-2,TGTGCCAGCAGCCCCTTTGGACAGGCGAGTGGCTACACCTTC,CASSPFGQASGYTF
NA,TRBV20-1,NA,TRBJ1-4,TGCAGTGCTAGTAGGGGTGAAAAACTGTTTTTT,CSASRGEKLFF
few,TRBV30,NA,TRBJ1-6,TGTGCCTGGAGCGATCCTGAGCGTACCCTCCACTTT,CAWSDPERTLHF
NA,TRBV2,TRBD1,TRBJ1-6,TGTGCCAGCAGTACAGGGGCGGTGGGTAATAATTCACCCCTCCACTTT,CASSTGAVGNNSPLHF
NA,TRBV19,TRBD1,TRBJ2-3,TGTGCCAGTAGTTGGGGGATCATACAGGGGGCAACAGATACGCAGTATTTT,CASSWGIIQGATDTQYF
few,TRBV11-3,TRBD1,TRBJ2-7,TGTGCCAGCAGCTCCCGGGACAGGTCCTACGAGCAGTACTTC,CASSSRDRSYEQYF
NA,TRBV6-6,NA,TRBJ1-2,TGTGCCAGCAGTCCCCCTCTCGGGACACCGACTAACTATGGCTACACCTTC,CASSPPLGTPTNYGYTF
NA,TRBV19,TRBD1,TRBJ2-1,TGTGCCAGTAGTACGGACAGGGGGCTCTACAATGAGCAGTTCTTC,CASSTDRGLYNEQFF
NA,TRBV2,TRBD1,TRBJ2-5,TGTGCCAGCATAAAAGGGGGGACAGGGGGTCGAGAGACCCAGTACTTC,CASIKGGTGGRETQYF
NA,TRBV6-1,TRBD2,TRBJ2-5,TGTGCCAGCAGTGAGCAACTAGCGGGGGGGCAGACCCAGTACTTC,CASSEQLAGGQTQYF
NA,TRBV9,TRBD1,TRBJ1-3,TGTGCCAGCAGCGTACTCCCGACAGGGGGCGAAAACACCATATATTTT,CASSVLPTGGENTIYF
NA,TRBV14,NA,TRBJ2-2,TGTGCCAGCAGCCAATTCAGGGAAGCCGGGGAGCTGTTTTTT,CASSQFREAGELFF
NA,TRBV19,NA,TRBJ1-5,TGTGCCAGTGGGGCGGGGGGCGTTCAGCCCCAGCATTTT,CASGAGGVQPQHF
NA,TRBV6-5,TRBD1,TRBJ1-6,TGTGCCACCCGATTTGACAGGGGCAATAATTCACCCCTCCACTTT,CATRFDRGNNSPLHF
NA,TRBV7-9,TRBD1,TRBJ1-1,TGTGCCAGCACCCGACAGGGAGGAAACACTGAAGCTTTCTTT,CASTRQGGNTEAFF
few,TRBV27,TRBD1,TRBJ1-6,TGTGCCAGCAGGCCTTCGGAAGAAGGGGGCTCCAGGAATTCACCCCTCCACTTT,CASRPSEEGGSRNSPLHF
few,TRBV5-1,TRBD1,TRBJ1-2,TGCGCCAGCAGCTTGGAAGGGGGCGGCTACACCTTC,CASSLEGGGYTF
NA,TRBV24-1,NA,TRBJ2-5,TGTGCCACCAGTGATTTGTGGCAGCAAGAGACCCAGTACTTC,CATSDLWQQETQYF
NA,TRBV25-1,TRBD2,TRBJ2-3,TGTGCCAGCAGTGGGGGGGGTACTGGGAAAGATACGCAGTATTTT,CASSGGGTGKDTQYF
NA,TRBV7-3,NA,TRBJ2-2,TGTGCCAGCAGCCTCTCAGCCGGGGAGCTGTTTTTT,CASSLSAGELFF
NA,TRBV18,TRBD1,TRBJ1-2,TGTGCCAGCTCGGAGGCAGGGGGCGACTATGGCTACACCTTC,CASSEAGGDYGYTF
NA,TRBV6-1,TRBD1,TRBJ1-2,TGTGCCAGCAGTGAACCGGGACAGGCTAACTATGGCTACACCTTC,CASSEPGQANYGYTF